Below, one T cell receptor beta chain is given with its context. This sample was taken from a study of T cell responses to AZD1222 COVID-19 vaccine. Clones were read by immunoSEQ multiplex PCR, and TCRdb kept only the in-frame ones, dropping some. Here the sample spans about 180,000 clones, 88% being singletons. This CDR3 has 13 residues. V lost 4 bases and J lost 7; bases outside the gene matches: 5. The V gene's germline CDR1 is SGHNT and CDR2 YYREEE (reference sequence). The chain carries TRBV5-4 and TRBJ2-1; TRBD2 matches at 7 bases. The specimen was peripheral blood, collected 28 days after the second AZD1222 dose. This TCR was sampled from an adult who received the AZD1222 COVID-19 vaccine. DNA of the CDR3: TGTGCCAGCAGCCAGCGGGGCACAAATGAGCAGTTCTTC. Encoded protein: CASSQRGTNEQFF.